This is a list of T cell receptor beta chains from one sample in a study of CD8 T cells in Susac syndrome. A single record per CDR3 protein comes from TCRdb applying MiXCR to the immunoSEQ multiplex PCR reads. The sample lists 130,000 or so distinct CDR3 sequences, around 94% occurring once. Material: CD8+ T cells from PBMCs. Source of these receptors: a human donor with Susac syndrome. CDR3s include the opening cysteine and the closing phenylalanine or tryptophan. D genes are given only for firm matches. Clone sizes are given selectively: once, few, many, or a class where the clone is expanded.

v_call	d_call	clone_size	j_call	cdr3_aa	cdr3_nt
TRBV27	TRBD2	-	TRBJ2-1	CASSFGGTYNEQFF	TGTGCCAGCAGTTTCGGGGGGACCTACAATGAGCAGTTCTTC
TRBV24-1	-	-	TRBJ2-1	CATSDQGEQFF	TGTGCCACCAGTGACCAGGGAGAGCAGTTCTTC
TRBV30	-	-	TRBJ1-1	CAWSATGRNTEAFF	TGTGCCTGGAGTGCCACAGGGCGGAACACTGAAGCTTTCTTT
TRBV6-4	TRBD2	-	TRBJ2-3	CASSESAGGNTDTQYF	TGTGCCAGCAGTGAGTCCGCGGGGGGGAACACAGATACGCAGTATTTT
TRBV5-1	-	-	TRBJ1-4	CASSSAREWREKLFF	TGCGCCAGCAGCTCAGCCCGAGAATGGCGTGAAAAACTGTTTTTT
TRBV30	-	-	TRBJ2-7	CAWSKGEQYF	TGTGCCTGGAGTAAAGGCGAGCAGTACTTC
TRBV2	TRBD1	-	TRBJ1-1	CASSEGDSLLNTEAFF	TGTGCCAGCAGTGAAGGGGACAGCCTATTGAACACTGAAGCTTTCTTT
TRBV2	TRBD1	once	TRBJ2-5	CASIEMDREGETQYF	TGTGCCAGCATCGAGATGGACAGGGAAGGGGAGACCCAGTACTTC
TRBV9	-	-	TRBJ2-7	CASSVGDNEQYF	TGTGCCAGCAGTGTGGGGGATAACGAGCAGTACTTC
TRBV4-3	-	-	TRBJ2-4	CASSQDRGGAAKNIQYF	TGCGCCAGCAGCCAAGATCGAGGGGGGGCTGCCAAAAACATTCAGTACTTC
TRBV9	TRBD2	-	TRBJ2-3	CASSVDGTSEDTQYF	TGTGCCAGCAGCGTAGACGGGACTAGCGAAGATACGCAGTATTTT
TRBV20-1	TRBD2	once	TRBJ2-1	CSAREGVGAGAYNEQFF	TGCAGTGCTAGAGAGGGGGTAGGAGCGGGGGCCTACAATGAGCAGTTCTTC
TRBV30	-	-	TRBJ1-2	CAWYGGPYRGYTF	TGTGCCTGGTATGGGGGGCCCTATCGTGGCTACACCTTC
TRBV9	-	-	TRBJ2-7	CASSSRDTDPSYEQYF	TGTGCCAGCAGCTCCCGGGACACCGACCCCTCCTACGAGCAGTACTTC
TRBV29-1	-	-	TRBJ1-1	CSVQRQSTEAFF	TGCAGCGTCCAAAGACAGAGCACTGAAGCTTTCTTT
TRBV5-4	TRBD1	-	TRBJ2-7	CASSGGTGGDYEQYF	TGTGCCAGCAGCGGAGGGACAGGGGGGGACTACGAGCAGTACTTC
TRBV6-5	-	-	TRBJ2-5	CASSYPGGETQYF	TGTGCCAGCAGTTATCCTGGGGGAGAGACCCAGTACTTC